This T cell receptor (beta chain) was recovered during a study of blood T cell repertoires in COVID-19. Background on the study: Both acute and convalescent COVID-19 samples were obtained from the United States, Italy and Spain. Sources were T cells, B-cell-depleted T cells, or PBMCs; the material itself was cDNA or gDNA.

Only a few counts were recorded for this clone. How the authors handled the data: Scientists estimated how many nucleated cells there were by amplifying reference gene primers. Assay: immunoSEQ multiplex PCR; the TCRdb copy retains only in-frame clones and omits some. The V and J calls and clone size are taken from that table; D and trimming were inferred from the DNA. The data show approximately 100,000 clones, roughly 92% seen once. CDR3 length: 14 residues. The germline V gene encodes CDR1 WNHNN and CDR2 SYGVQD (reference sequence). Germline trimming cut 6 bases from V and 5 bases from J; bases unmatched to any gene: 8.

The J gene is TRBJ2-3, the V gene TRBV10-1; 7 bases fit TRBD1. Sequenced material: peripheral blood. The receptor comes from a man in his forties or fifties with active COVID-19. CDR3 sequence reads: CASSATTGKDTQYF. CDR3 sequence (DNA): TGCGCCAGCAGCGCTACGACAGGGAAAGATACGCAGTATTTT.